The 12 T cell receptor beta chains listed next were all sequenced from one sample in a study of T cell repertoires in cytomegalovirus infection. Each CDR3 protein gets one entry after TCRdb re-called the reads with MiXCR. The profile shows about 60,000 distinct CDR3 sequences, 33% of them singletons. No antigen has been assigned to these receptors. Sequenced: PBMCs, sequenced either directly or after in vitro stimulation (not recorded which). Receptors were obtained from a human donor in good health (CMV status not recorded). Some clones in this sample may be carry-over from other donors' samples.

CDR3 amino acids: CSVNSRGHNYGYTF. DNA for the CDR3: TGCAGCGTGAATTCAAGGGGACATAACTATGGCTACACCTTC. The chain combines TRBV29-1 with TRBJ1-2; a weak D match, TRBD1 (6 bases). The CDR3 contains 14 residues. V lost 6 bases to trimming and J lost 1 base, with 15 bases between them. The germline gives CDR1 SQVTM, CDR2 ANQGSEA. Full variable domain (rest looked up from reference TRBV29-1 and TRBJ1-2): SAVISQKPSRDICQRGTSLTIQCQVDSQVTMMFWYRQQPGQSLTLIATANQGSEATYESGFVIDKFPISRPNLTFSTLTVSNMSPEDSSIYLCSVNSRGHNYGYTFGSGTRLTVV.

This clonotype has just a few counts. The CDR3 DNA is TGTGCCAGCAGTAAAAACAGGGTTCTCGGCTACACCTTC. Protein: CASSKNRVLGYTF. The chain links TRBV27 to TRBJ1-2, with D possibly matching TRBD1 (6 bases). Deletions cut 5 bases from V and 8 bases from J, with 15 bases between. The CDR3 has 13 residues. Germline lookup yields CDR1 MNHEY and CDR2 SMNVEV (reference sequence).

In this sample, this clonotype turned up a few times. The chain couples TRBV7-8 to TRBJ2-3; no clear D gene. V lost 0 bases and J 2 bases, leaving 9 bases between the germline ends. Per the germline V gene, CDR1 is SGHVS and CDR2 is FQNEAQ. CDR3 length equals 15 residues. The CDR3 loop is CASSLAPASTDTQYF. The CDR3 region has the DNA TGTGCCAGCAGCTTAGCACCGGCTTCCACAGATACGCAGTATTTT. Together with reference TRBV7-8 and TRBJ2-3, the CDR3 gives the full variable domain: GAGVSQSPRYKVAKRGQDVALRCDPISGHVSLFWYQQALGQGPEFLTYFQNEAQLDKSGLPSDRFFAERPEGSVSTLKIQRTQQEDSAVYLCASSLAPASTDTQYFGPGTRLTVL.

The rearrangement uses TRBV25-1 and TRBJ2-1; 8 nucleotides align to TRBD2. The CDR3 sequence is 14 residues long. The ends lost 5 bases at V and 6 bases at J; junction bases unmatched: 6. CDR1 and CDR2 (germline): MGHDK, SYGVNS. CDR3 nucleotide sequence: TGTGCCAGCAGTTTAGCGGGAAGGGGCAATGAGCAGTTCTTC. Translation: CASSLAGRGNEQFF.

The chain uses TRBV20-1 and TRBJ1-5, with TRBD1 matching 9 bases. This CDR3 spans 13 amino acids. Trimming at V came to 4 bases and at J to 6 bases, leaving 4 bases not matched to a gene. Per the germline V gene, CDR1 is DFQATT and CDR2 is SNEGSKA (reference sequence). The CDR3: CSAKGQGPQPQHF. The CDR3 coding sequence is TGCAGTGCTAAGGGACAGGGACCTCAGCCCCAGCATTTT.

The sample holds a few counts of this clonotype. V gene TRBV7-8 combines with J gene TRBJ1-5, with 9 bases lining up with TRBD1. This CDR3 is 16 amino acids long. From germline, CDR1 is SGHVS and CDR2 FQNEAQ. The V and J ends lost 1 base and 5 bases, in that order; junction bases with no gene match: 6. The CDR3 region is CASSLVSGQGHQPQHF. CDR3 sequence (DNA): TGTGCCAGCAGCTTAGTTTCGGGACAGGGCCATCAGCCCCAGCATTTT.

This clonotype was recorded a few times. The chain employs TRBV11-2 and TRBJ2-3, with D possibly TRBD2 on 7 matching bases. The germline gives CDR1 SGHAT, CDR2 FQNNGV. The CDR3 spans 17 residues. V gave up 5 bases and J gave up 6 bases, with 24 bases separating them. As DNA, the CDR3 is TGTGCCAGCAGCCTCCGGGGGGCCGAGTGGTTTGGGGATACGCAGTATTTT. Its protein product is CASSLRGAEWFGDTQYF.

CDR3 in amino acids: CASSPEEGTSGGNSYEQYF. The CDR3 DNA follows: TGTGCCAGCAGCCCAGAAGAAGGGACTAGCGGGGGAAACTCCTACGAGCAGTACTTC. The chain has TRBV5-4 and TRBJ2-7, with 14 bases that match TRBD2. J lost 0 bases, V lost 4 bases, and 12 bases had no gene match. The CDR3 has 19 residues. Germline V CDR1 and CDR2: SGHNT, YYREEE (reference sequence).

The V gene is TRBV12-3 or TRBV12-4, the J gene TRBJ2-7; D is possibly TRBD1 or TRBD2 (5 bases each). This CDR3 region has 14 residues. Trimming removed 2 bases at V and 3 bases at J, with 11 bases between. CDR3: CASSLRDGFYEQYF. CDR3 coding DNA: TGTGCCAGCAGTTTAAGGGACGGATTCTACGAGCAGTACTTC.

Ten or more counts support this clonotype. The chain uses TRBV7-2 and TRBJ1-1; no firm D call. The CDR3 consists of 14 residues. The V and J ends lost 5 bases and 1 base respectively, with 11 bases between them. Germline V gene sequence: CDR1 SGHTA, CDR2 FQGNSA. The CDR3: CASSLDGWNTEAFF. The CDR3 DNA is TGTGCCAGCAGCCTTGACGGGTGGAACACTGAAGCTTTCTTT.

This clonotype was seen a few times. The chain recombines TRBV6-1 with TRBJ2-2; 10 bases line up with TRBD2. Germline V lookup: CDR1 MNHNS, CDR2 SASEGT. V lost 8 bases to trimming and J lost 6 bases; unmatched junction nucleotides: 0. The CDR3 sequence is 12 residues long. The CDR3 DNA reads TGTGCCAGCGGACTAGCGGCCGGGGAGCTGTTTTTT. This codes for CASGLAAGELFF.

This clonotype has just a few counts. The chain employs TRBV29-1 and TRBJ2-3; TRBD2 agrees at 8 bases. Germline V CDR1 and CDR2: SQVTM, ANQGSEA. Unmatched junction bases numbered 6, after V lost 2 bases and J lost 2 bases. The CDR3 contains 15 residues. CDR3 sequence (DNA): TGCAGCGTTGAACGGAAGCGGGGGAACACAGATACGCAGTATTTT. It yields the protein CSVERKRGNTDTQYF.